The 3 T cell receptor beta chains given below trace back to one sample, sequenced in a study of shared clonotypes between healthy human individuals. The data were produced by immunoSEQ multiplex PCR, yet TCRdb's version contains in-frame clones alone and is incomplete. The sample yields just over 2,000,000 clones, approximately 94% seen once. Terminally differentiated effector memory CD45RA+ cells were left out of the naive CD8 fraction, which was CD45RO-negative and positively selected for CCR7. Sequencing used naive CD8+ T cells sorted from blood. The receptors were sampled from a man younger than 35 in good health.

This chain joins TRBV28 and TRBJ1-2; the match to TRBD1 covers 7 bases. Germline V gives CDR1 MDHEN, CDR2 SYDVKM. V gave up 7 bases and J gave up 5 bases; unmatched junction bases: 4. CDR3 length equals 12 residues. The CDR3 nucleotides read TGTGCCAGCACCCCAGGGGGTTATGGCTACACCTTC. It encodes CASTPGGYGYTF.

The chain joins TRBV5-1 to TRBJ2-5; D tentatively fits TRBD1 or TRBD2 (5 bases each). CDR1 SGHRS and CDR2 YFSETQ come from the germline V gene. The CDR3 is 16 amino acids. Trimming removed 3 bases at V and 1 base at J, with 16 bases between. The CDR3 here is CASSSDGAAGQETQYF. The CDR3 DNA follows: TGCGCCAGCAGCTCCGACGGGGCTGCGGGCCAAGAGACCCAGTACTTC.

As regards this clone: The same CDR3 is also encoded by other DNA sequences in this sample. The chain uses TRBV5-1 and TRBJ2-3; 9 bases align to TRBD1. This CDR3 has 14 amino acids. Germline loops: CDR1 SGHRS, CDR2 YFSETQ. Unmatched junction bases numbered 3, after V lost 4 bases and J lost 3 bases. Written as DNA, the CDR3 is TGCGCCAGCAGCCCCGGACAGGGGACAGATACGCAGTATTTT. This translates into CASSPGQGTDTQYF.